This TCR beta chain emerged from a study of graft-versus-host responses after intestinal transplantation. Looking at the study overall: The transplants performed in recipients were multivisceral, liver-intestinal, or isolated intestinal. Anti-thymocyte globulin induction, then tacrolimus and steroids for two to four years, went to all recipients.

The CDR3 runs to 16 residues. Germline CDR1 reads SGDLS; CDR2 reads YYNGEE. The V end was cut by 1 base, the J end by 0 bases, with 11 bases between. Study-wide results and limits: Elevated graft-versus-host to host-versus-graft clonal ratios in allografts were recorded for patients with graft-donor T cell macrochimerism.

The table came from immunoSEQ multiplex PCR; TCRdb's copy has only in-frame clones and leaves some out. The table includes more than 20,000 clones, around four fifths detected once. Only a few counts were recorded for this clone. The target antigen is unknown. This clonotype was sampled from a human patient who received an intestinal transplant, so some T cells may come from the graft donor. V gene TRBV9 combines with J gene TRBJ2-1; weak D call: TRBD2 (6 bases). The source was PBMCs, collected almost 29 days after intestinal transplant. The CDR3 here is CASSVSGTGSYNEQFF. The CDR3 region has the DNA TGTGCCAGCAGCGTATCCGGGACTGGCTCCTACAATGAGCAGTTCTTC.